This T cell receptor (beta chain) stems from a study of blood T cell repertoires in COVID-19. TCRdb's table, derived via immunoSEQ multiplex PCR, lists solely in-frame clones and lacks some. Of around 80,000 clones in the sample, over 70% were seen once. V trimming: 4 bases; J trimming: 6 bases; junction bases outside the gene matches: 10. This CDR3 has 15 amino acids. Germline assignment: CDR1 LGHDT and CDR2 YNNKEL (reference sequence). This clone was detected only once. The clonotype comes from a man between 50 and 59 years old with active or convalescent COVID-19. Sequenced sample: peripheral blood. V usage is TRBV3-1 (or the pseudogene TRBV3-2) and J usage is TRBJ2-7, with TRBD2 identical over 9 bases. The CDR3 reads CASSRQAGGRGEQYF. CDR3 nucleotide sequence: TGTGCCAGCAGCCGACAGGCGGGGGGGAGGGGCGAGCAGTACTTC.